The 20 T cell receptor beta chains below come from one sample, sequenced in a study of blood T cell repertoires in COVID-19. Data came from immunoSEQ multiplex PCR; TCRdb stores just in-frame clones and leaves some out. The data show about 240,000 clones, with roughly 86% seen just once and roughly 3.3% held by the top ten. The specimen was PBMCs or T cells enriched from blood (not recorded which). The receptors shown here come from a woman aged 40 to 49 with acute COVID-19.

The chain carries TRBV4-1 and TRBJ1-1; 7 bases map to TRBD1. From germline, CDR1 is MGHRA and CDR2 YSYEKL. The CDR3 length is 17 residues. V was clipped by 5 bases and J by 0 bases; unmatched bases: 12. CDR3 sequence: CASSDPTWTGMNTEAFF. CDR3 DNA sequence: TGCGCCAGCAGCGATCCGACCTGGACAGGCATGAACACTGAAGCTTTCTTT.

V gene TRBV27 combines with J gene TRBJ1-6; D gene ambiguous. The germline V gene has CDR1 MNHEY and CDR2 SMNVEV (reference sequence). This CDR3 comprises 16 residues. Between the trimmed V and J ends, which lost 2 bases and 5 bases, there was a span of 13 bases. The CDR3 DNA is TGTGCCAGCAGTTTAAGGAGGGATCGGAATAATTCACCCCTCCACTTT. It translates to CASSLRRDRNNSPLHF.

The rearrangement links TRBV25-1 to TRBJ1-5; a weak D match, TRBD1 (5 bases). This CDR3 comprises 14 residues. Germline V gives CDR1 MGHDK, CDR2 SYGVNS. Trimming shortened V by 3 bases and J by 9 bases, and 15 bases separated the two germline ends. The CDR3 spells CASSDGGGGSPQHF. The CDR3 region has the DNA TGTGCCAGCAGTGACGGGGGGGGAGGATCGCCCCAGCATTTT.

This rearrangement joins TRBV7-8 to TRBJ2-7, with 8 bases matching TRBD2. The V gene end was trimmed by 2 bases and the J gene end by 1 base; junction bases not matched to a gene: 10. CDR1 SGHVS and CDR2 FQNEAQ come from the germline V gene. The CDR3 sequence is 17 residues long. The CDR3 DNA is TGTGCCAGCAGCTTAAGATCTAGCGGGCAGCAATCCTACGAGCAGTACTTC. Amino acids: CASSLRSSGQQSYEQYF.

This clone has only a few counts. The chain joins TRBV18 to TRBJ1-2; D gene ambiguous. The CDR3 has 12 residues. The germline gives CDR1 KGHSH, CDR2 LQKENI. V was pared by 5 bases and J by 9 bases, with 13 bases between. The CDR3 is CASSDPESRYTF. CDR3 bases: TGTGCCAGCTCAGATCCCGAGAGTCGCTACACCTTC.

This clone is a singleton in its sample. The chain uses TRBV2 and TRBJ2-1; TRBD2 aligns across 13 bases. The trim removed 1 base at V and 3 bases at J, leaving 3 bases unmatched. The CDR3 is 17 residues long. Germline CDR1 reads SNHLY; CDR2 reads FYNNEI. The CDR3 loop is CASSEELAGGFYNEQFF. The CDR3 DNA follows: TGTGCCAGCAGTGAAGAACTAGCGGGAGGGTTCTACAATGAGCAGTTCTTC.

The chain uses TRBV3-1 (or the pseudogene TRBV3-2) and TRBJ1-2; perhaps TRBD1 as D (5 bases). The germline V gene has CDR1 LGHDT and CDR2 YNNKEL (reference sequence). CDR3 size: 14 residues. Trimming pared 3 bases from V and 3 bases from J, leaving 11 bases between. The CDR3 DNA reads TGTGCCAGCAGCCAGGACACAGGCGACTATGGCTACACCTTC. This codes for CASSQDTGDYGYTF.

The CDR3 spells CAHSGRAGDEQFF. The CDR3 coding sequence is TGTGCCCATAGCGGGAGGGCAGGCGATGAGCAGTTCTTC. The chain combines TRBV28 with TRBJ2-1, with 11 positions matching TRBD2. Germline lookup yields CDR1 MDHEN and CDR2 SYDVKM. J gave up 8 bases and V 11 bases, and 8 bases lay outside the gene matches. This CDR3 is built from 13 residues.

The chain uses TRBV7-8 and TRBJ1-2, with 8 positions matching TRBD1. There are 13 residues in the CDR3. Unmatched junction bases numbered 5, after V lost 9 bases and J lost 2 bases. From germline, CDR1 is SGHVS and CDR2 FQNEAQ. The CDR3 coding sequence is TGTGCCAGTAAGAGGACAGGGAACTATGGCTACACCTTC. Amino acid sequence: CASKRTGNYGYTF.

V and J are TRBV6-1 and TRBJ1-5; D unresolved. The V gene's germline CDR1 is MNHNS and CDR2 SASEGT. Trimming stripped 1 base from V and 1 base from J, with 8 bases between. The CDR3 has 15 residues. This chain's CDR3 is CASSEGSESNQPQHF. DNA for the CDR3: TGTGCCAGCAGTGAAGGGTCAGAAAGCAATCAGCCCCAGCATTTT.

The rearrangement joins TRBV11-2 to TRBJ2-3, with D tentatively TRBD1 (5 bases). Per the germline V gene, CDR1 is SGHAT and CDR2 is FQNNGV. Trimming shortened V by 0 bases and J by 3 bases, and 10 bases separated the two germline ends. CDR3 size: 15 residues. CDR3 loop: CASSLDWKGTDTQYF. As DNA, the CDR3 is TGTGCCAGCAGCTTAGATTGGAAGGGGACAGATACGCAGTATTTT.

For the CDR3, the DNA is TGTGCCAGTAAGGTAATAGGGGCGGACGAGCAGTACTTC. It is translated as CASKVIGADEQYF. The chain combines TRBV19 with TRBJ2-7; maybe TRBD1 (5 bases). Deletions cut 7 bases from V and 5 bases from J, with 15 bases between. CDR1 and CDR2 from the germline V gene are LNHDA and SQIVND (reference sequence). The CDR3 runs 13 residues.

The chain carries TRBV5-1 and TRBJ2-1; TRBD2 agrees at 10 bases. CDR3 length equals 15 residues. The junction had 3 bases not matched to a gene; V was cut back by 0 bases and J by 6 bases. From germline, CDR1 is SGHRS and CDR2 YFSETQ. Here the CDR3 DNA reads TGCGCCAGCAGCTTGGGAGCGGGAGGGTTCAATGAGCAGTTCTTC. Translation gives CASSLGAGGFNEQFF.

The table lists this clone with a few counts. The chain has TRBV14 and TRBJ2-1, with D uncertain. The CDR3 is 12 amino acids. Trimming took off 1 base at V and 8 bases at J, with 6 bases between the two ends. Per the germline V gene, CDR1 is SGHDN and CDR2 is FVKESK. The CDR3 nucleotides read TGTGCCAGCAGCCAAGTGCGTCATGAGCAGTTCTTC. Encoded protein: CASSQVRHEQFF. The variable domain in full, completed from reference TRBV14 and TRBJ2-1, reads EAGVTQFPSHSVIEKGQTVTLRCDPISGHDNLYWYRRVMGKEIKFLLHFVKESKQDESGMPNNRFLAERTGGTYSTLKVQPAELEDSGVYFCASSQVRHEQFFGPGTRLTVL.

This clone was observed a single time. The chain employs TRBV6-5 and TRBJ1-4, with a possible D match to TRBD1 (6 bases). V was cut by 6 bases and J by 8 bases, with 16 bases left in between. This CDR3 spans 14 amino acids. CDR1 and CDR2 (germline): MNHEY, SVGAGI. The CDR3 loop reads CASRWGGAEEKLFF. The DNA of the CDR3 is TGTGCCAGCAGATGGGGGGGCGCGGAGGAAAAACTGTTTTTT.

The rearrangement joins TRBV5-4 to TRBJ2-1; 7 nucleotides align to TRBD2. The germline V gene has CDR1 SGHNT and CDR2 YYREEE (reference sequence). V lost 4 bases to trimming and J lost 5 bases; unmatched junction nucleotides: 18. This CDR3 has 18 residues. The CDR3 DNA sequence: TGTGCCAGCAGCCCGGCGGGCCTCGCGGGAGTTCGTCACAATGAGCAGTTCTTC. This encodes CASSPAGLAGVRHNEQFF.

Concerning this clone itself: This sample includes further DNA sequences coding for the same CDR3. The DNA of the CDR3 is TGTGCCAGTAGTAAGACAGGGGTCAGCACTGAAGCTTTCTTT. Amino acids: CASSKTGVSTEAFF. This rearrangement joins TRBV19 to TRBJ1-1; the match to TRBD1 covers 8 bases. The CDR3 is 14 amino acids. Germline V CDR1 and CDR2: LNHDA, SQIVND (reference sequence). Trimming at V came to 4 bases and at J to 4 bases, leaving 5 bases not matched to a gene. Full variable domain (rest looked up from reference TRBV19 and TRBJ1-1): DGGITQSPKYLFRKEGQNVTLSCEQNLNHDAMYWYRQDPGQGLRLIYYSQIVNDFQKGDIAEGYSVSREKKESFPLTVTSAQKNPTAFYLCASSKTGVSTEAFFGQGTRLTVV.

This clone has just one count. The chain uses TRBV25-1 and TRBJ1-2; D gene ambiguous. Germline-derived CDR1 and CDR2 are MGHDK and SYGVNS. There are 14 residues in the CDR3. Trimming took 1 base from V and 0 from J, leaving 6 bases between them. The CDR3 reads CASSELRANYGYTF. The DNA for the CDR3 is TGTGCCAGCAGTGAATTGAGGGCTAACTATGGCTACACCTTC.

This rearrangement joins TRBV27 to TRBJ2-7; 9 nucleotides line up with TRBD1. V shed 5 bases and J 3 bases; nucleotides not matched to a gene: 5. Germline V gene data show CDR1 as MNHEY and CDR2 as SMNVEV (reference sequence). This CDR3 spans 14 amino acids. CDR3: CASSTGQGGYEQYF. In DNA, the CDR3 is TGTGCCAGCAGTACGGGACAGGGAGGCTACGAGCAGTACTTC.

The DNA of the CDR3 is TGTGCCAGCAGCTCAGACGGGGTTAGGACTGAAGCTTTCTTT. Its translation: CASSSDGVRTEAFF. The V call is TRBV9, the J call TRBJ1-1; D not resolved. There are 14 residues in the CDR3. Germline assignment: CDR1 SGDLS and CDR2 YYNGEE. Trimming removed 4 bases at V and 5 bases at J, with 15 bases between.